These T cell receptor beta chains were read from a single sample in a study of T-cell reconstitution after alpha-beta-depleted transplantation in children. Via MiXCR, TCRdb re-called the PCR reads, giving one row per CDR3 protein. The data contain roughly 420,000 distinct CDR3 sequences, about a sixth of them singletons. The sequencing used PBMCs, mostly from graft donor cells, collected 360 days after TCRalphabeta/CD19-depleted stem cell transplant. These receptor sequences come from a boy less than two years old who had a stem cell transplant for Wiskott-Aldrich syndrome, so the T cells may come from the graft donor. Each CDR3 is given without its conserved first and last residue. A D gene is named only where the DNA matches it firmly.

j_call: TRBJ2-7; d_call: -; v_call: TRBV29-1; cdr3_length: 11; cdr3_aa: SVEIDRRYEQY
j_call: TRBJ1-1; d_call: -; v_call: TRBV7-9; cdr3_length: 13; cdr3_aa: ASSLGSRWGTEAF
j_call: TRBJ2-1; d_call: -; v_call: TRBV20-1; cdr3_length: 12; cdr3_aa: SAKRGGFDNEQF
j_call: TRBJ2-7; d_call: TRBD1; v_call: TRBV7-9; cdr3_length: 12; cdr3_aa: ASSLSRDRGEQY
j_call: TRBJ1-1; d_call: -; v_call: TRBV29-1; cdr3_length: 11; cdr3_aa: SVGLGRNTEAF
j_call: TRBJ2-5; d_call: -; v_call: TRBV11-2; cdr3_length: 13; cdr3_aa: ASSLVGIGGSTQY
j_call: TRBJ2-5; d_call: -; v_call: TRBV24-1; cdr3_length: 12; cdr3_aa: ATSESEGWKTQY
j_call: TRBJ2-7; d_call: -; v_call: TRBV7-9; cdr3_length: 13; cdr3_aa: ASSLETGEVDEQY
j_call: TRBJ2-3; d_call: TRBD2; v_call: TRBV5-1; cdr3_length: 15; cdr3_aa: ASSLALLAGGGDTQY
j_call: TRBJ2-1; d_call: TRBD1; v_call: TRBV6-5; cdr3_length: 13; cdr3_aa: ASSYVPTGDNEQF
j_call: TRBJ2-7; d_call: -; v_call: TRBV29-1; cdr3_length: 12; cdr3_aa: SVATRRKTYEQY
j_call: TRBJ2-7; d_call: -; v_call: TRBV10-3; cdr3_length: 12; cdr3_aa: AIARGQPSYEQY
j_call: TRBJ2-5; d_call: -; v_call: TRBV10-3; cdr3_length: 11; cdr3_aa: AISVLAYETQY
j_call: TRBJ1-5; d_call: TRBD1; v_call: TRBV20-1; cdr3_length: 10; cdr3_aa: STGGRNQPQH
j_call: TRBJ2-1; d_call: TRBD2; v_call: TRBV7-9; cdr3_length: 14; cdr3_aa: ASSFGLAGGYNEQF
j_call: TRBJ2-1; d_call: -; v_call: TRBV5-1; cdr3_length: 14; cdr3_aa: ASSFDRPPYMFGQF
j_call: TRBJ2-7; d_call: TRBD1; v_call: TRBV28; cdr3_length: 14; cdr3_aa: ASRPPGQRASYEQY
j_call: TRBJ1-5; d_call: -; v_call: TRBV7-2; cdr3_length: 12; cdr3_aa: ASSSFGAIEPQH
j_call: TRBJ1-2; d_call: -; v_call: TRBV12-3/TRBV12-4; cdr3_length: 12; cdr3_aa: ASSLRRLGYGYT
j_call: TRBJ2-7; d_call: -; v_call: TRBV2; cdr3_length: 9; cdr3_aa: ASSRRYEQY
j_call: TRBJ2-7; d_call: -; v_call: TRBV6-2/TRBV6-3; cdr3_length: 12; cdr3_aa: ASSGPGTSYEQY
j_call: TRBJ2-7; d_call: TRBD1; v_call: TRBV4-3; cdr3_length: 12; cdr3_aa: ASSQEWGQGEQY
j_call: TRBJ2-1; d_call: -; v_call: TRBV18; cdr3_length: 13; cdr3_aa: ASSGNRVPYNEQF
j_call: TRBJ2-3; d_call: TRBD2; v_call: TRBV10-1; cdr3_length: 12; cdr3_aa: ASATSGSTDTQY
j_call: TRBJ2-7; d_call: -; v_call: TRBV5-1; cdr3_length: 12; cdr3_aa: ASSLNVFSYEQY
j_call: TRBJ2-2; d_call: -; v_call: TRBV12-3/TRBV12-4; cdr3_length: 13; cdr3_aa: ASIEGGRTTGELF
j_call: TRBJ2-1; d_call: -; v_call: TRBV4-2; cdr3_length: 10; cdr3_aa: ASSPPVYEQF
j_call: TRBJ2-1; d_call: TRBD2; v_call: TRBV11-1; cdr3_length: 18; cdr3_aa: ASSLGVGLAGVGLYNEQF
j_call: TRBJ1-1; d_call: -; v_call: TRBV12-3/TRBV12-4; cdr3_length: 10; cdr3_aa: ASRTQNTEAF
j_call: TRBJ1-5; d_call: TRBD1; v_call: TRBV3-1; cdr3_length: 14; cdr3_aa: AISLGGRQGGQPQH
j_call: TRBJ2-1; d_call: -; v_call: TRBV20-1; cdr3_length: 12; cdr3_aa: SARVRLSYNEQF
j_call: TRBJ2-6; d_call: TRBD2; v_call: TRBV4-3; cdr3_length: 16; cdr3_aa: ASSQVGSGRTGANVLT
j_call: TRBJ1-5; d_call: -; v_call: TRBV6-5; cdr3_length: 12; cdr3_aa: ASSYGTGDQPQH
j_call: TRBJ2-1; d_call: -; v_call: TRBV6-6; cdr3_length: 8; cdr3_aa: ASSYPVAV
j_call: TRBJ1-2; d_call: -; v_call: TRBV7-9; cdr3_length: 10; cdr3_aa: ASSLVGHGYT
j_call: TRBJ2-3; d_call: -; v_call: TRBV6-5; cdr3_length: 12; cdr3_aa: ASSYSGSGNTQY
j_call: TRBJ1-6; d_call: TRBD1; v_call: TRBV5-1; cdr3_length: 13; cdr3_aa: ASSLERQGDSPLH
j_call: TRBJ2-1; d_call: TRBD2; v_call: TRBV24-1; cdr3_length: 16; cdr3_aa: ATSDPRTSGDLYNEQF
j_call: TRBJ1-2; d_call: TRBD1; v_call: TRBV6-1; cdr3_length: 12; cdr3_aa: ASRIRTGHYGYT
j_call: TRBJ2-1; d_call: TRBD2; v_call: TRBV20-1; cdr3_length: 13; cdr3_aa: SAINWASGFNEQF